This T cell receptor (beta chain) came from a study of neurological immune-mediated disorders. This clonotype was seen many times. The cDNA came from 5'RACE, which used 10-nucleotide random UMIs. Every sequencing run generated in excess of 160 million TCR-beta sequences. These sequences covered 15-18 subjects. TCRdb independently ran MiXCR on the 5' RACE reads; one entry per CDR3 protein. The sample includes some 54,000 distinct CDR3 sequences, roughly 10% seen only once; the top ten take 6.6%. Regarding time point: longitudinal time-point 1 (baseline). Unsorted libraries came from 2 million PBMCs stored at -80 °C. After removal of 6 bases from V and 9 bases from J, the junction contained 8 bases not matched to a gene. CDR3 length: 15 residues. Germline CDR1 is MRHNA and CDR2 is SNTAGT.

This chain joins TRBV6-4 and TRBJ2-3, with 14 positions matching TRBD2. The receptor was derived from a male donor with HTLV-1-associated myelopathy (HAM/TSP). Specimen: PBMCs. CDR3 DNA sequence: TGTGCCAGCAGCCCGGGGGGACTAGCGGGGGAGACGCAGTATTTT. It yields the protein CASSPGGLAGETQYF.